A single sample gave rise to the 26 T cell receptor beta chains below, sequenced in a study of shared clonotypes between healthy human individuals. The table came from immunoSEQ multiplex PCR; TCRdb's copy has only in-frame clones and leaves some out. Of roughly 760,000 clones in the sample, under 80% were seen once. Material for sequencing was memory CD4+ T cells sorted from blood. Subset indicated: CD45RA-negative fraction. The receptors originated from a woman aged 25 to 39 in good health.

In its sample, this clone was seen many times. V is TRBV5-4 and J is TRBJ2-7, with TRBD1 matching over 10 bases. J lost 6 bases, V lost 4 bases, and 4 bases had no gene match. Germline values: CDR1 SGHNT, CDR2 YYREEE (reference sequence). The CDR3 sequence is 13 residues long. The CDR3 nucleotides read TGTGCCAGCAGCACCTGGACAGGGGGCGAGCAGTACTTC. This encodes CASSTWTGGEQYF.

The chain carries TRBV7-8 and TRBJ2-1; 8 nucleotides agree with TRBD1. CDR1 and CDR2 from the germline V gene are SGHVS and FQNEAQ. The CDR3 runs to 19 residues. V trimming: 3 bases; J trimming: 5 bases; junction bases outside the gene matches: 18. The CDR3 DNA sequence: TGTGCCAGCAGCTTCCCAGACGGGACTTTTCACAGGGGGGACAATGAGCAGTTCTTC. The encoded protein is CASSFPDGTFHRGDNEQFF.

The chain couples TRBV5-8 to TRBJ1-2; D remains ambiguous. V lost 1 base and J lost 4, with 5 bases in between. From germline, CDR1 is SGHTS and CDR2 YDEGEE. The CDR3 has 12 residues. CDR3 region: CASSLYLYGYTF. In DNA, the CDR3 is TGTGCCAGCAGCTTGTATCTCTATGGCTACACCTTC.

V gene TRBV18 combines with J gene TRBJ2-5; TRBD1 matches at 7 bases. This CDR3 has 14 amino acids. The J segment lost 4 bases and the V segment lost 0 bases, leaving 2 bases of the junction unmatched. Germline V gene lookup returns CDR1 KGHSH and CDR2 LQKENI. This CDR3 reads CASSPPSGGETQYF. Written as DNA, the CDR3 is TGTGCCAGCTCACCACCGTCAGGGGGAGAGACCCAGTACTTC.

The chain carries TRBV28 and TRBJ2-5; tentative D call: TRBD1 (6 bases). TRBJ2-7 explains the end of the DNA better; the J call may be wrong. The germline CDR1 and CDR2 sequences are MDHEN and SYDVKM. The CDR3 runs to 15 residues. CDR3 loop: CASSGRGITAYEQYF. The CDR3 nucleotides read TGTGCCAGCAGTGGAAGGGGGATAACAGCCTACGAGCAGTACTTC.

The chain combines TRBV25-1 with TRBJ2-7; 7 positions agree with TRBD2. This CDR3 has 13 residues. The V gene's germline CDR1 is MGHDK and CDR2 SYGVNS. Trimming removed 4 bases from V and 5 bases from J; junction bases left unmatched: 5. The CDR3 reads CASSAGGPNEQYF. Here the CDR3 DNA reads TGTGCCAGCAGTGCGGGAGGTCCTAACGAGCAGTACTTC.

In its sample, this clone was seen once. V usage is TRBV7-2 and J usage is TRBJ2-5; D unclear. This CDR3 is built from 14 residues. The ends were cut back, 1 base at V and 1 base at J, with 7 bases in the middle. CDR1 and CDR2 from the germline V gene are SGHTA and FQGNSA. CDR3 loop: CASSLGSIQETQYF. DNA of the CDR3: TGTGCCAGCAGCTTAGGTTCTATCCAAGAGACCCAGTACTTC.

The CDR3: CASSELGFPDGGEQYF. For the CDR3, the DNA is TGTGCCAGCAGTGAATTAGGATTTCCGGATGGGGGCGAGCAGTACTTC. The chain joins TRBV25-1 to TRBJ2-7; possibly TRBD1 or TRBD2 for D (5 bases each). V lost 1 base and J lost 6, with 19 bases in between. Germline CDR1 MGHDK, CDR2 SYGVNS. This CDR3 comprises 16 residues.

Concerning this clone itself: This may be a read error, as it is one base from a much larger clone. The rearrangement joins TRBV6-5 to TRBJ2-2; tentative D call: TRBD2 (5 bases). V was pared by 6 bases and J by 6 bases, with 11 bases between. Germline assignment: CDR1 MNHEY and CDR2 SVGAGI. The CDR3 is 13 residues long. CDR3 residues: CASSPNSAGELFF. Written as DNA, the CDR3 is TGTGCCAGCAGCCCTAATAGCGCCGGGGAGCTGTTTTTT.

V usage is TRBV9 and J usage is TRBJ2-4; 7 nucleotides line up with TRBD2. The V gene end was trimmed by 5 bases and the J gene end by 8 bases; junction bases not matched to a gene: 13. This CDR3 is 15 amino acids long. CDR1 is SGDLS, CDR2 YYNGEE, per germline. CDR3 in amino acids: CASRAGREDRDIQYF. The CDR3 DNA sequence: TGTGCCAGCAGGGCCGGACGGGAGGATCGGGACATTCAGTACTTC. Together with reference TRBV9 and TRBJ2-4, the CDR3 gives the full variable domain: DSGVTQTPKHLITATGQRVTLRCSPRSGDLSVYWYQQSLDQGLQFLIQYYNGEERAKGNILERFSAQQFPDLHSELNLSSLELGDSALYFCASRAGREDRDIQYFGAGTRLSVL.

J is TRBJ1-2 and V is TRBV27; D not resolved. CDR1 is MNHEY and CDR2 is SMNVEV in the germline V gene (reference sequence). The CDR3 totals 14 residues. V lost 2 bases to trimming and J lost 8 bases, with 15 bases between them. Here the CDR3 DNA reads TGTGCCAGCAGTTTAACTCCCCCAGTAGGAGGCTACACCTTC. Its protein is CASSLTPPVGGYTF.

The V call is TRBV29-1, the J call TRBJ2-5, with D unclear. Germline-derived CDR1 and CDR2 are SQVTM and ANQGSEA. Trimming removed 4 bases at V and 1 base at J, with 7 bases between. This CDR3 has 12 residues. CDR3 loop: CSVVGSQETQYF. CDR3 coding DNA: TGCAGCGTTGTAGGTTCCCAAGAGACCCAGTACTTC.

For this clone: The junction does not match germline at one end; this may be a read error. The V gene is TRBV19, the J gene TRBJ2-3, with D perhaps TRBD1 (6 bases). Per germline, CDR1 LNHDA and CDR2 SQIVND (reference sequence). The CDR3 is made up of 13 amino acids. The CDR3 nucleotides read TGTGCGAGTACAGGGATTTTCGCAGATACGCAGTATTTT. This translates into CASTGIFADTQYF.

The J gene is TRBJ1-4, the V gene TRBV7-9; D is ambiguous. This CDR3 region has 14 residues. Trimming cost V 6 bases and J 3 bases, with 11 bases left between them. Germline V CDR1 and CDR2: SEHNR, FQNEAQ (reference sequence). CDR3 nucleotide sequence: TGTGCCAGCAGTTCGCGCGGGGCTAATGAAAAACTGTTTTTT. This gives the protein CASSSRGANEKLFF.

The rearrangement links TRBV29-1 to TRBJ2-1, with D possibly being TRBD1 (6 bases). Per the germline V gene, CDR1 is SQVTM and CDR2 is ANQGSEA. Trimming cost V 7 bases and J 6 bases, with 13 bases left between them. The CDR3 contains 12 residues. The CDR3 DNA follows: TGCAGCGCCGGAGGACAGCGCAATGAGCAGTTCTTC. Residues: CSAGGQRNEQFF.

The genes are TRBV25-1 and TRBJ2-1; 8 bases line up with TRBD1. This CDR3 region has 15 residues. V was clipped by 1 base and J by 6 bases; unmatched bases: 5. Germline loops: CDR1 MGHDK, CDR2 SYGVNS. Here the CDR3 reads CASSEWETGANEQFF. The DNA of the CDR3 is TGTGCCAGCAGTGAATGGGAGACAGGGGCCAATGAGCAGTTCTTC. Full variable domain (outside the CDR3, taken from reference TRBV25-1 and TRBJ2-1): EADIYQTPRYLVIGTGKKITLECSQTMGHDKMYWYQQDPGMELHLIHYSYGVNSTEKGDLSSESTVSRIRTEHFPLTLESARPSHTSQYLCASSEWETGANEQFFGPGTRLTVL.

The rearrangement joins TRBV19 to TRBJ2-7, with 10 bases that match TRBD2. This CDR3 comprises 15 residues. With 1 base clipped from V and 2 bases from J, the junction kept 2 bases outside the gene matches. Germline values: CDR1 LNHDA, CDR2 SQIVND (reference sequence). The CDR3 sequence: CASSIGGLAAYEQYF. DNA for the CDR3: TGTGCCAGTAGTATAGGAGGACTAGCGGCCTACGAGCAGTACTTC.

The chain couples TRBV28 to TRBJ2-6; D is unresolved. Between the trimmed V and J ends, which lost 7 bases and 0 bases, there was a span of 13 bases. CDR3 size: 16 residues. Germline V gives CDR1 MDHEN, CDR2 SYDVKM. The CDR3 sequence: CASIPMGLSGANVLTF. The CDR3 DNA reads TGTGCCAGCATCCCTATGGGCCTCTCTGGGGCCAACGTCCTGACTTTC.

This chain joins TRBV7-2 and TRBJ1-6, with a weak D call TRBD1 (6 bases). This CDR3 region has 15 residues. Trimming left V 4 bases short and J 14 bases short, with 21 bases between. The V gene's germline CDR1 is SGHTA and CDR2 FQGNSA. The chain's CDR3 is CASSSQRDTLQSLHF. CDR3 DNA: TGTGCCAGCAGCTCTCAACGGGACACCCTTCAATCCCTCCACTTT.

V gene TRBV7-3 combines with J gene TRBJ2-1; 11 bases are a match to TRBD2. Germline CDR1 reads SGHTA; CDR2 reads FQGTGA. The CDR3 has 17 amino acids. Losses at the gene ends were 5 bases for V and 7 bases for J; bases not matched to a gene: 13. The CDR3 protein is CASSPTGSGRAWNEQFF. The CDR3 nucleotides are TGTGCCAGCAGCCCCACGGGTAGCGGGAGGGCGTGGAATGAGCAGTTCTTC.

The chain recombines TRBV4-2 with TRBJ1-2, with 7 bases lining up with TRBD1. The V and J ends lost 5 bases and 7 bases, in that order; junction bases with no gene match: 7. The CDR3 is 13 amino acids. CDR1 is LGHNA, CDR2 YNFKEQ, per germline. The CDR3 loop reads CASSLRRGSGYTF. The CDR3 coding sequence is TGTGCCAGCAGCTTGCGCAGGGGGAGTGGCTACACCTTC.

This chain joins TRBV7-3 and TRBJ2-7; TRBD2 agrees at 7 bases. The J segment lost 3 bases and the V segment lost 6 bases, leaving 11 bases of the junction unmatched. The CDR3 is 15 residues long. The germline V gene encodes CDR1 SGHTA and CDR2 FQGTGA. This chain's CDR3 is CASSKGGTGGYEQYF. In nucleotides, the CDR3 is TGTGCCAGCAGTAAGGGCGGGACGGGAGGCTACGAGCAGTACTTC. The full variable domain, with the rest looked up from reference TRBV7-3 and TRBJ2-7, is GAGVSQTPSNKVTEKGKYVELRCDPISGHTALYWYRQSLGQGPEFLIYFQGTGAADDSGLPNDRFFAVRPEGSVSTLKIQRTERGDSAVYLCASSKGGTGGYEQYFGPGTRLTVT.

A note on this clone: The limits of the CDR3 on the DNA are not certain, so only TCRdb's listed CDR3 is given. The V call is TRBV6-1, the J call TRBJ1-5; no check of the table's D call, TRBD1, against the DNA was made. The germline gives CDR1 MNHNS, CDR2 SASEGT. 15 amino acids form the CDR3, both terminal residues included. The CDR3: CASSFDRPTISPSIF.

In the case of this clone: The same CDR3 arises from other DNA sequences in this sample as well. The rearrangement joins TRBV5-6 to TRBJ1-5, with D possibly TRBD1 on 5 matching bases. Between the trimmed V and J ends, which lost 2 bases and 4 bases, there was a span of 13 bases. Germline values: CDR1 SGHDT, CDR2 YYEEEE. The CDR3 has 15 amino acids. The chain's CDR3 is CASSFGGGFNQPQHF. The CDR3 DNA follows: TGTGCCAGCAGCTTCGGGGGAGGATTTAATCAGCCCCAGCATTTT.

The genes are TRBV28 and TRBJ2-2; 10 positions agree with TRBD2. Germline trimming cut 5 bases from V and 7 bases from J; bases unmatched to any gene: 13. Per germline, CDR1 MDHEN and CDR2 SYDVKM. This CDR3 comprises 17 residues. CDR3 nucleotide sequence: TGTGCCAGCAGTCCTCCTAGCGGGAGATGGCCGGGCGGGGAGCTGTTTTTT. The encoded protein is CASSPPSGRWPGGELFF.

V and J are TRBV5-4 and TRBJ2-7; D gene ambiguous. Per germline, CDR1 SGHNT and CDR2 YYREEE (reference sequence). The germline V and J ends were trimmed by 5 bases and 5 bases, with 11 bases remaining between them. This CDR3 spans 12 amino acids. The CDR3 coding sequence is TGTGCCAGCAGGGGCTCCGGCGACGAGCAGTACTTC. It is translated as CASRGSGDEQYF.